This paragraph reports one TCR beta chain. What it binds is unknown. Germline V gene sequence: CDR1 SGHVS, CDR2 FNYEAQ. V shed 5 bases and J 3 bases; nucleotides not matched to a gene: 9. CDR3 length: 16 amino acids. These data are taken from a study of T cell responses to AZD1222 COVID-19 vaccine. Study-level results: Repertoires were obtained solely post-peak T cell response. With dominance at 160-218 and 743-854, vaccine-associated CD4 TCRs spanned spike. Spike-specific TCR repertoires showed rising breadth and depth after two AZD1222 doses. Unmutated variant regions are reportedly targeted by nearly half of spike-specific TCRs.

Libraries were prepared by immunoSEQ multiplex PCR; TCRdb keeps only in-frame clonotypes and omits some of them. Of roughly 110,000 clones listed, roughly 91% were seen once; the top ten hold less than 9.5%. The chain is built from TRBV7-6 and TRBJ2-1; 8 nucleotides align to TRBD2. The clonotype was recovered from an adult who received the AZD1222 COVID-19 vaccine. The sample here was peripheral blood, taken 28 days after the second AZD1222 dose. CDR3 DNA: TGTGCCAGCAGCCCAGGAGTTAGCGGGGACTACAATGAGCAGTTCTTC. It is translated as CASSPGVSGDYNEQFF.